The T cell receptor (beta chain) described here comes from a study of graft-versus-host responses after intestinal transplantation. Study overall: Grafts that recipients had were multivisceral, liver-intestinal, or isolated intestinal transplants. All recipients got anti-thymocyte globulin induction, then tacrolimus and steroids for 2 to 4 years. Study-level points and caveats: Allografts of one patient group, those with graft-donor T cell macrochimerism, had high graft-versus-host to host-versus-graft clonal ratios. After transplant, early declines in HvG clones were associated with peak levels of circulating GvH clones.

Germline V gives CDR1 LNHDA, CDR2 SQIVND (reference sequence). V gave up 5 bases and J gave up 6 bases; unmatched junction bases: 10. This CDR3 region has 16 residues. Sequencing was performed with immunoSEQ multiplex PCR; in TCRdb, only in-frame clones are kept and a portion is missing. The sample contains about 98,000 clones, around 88% of which appear only once. With respect to this clone: What it binds is unknown.

The source of this sequence is a human patient who received an intestinal transplant, so some T cells may come from the graft donor. The sequences come from PBMCs, collected 255 days after intestinal transplant. The rearrangement joins TRBV19 to TRBJ2-2, with 9 bases that match TRBD1. CDR3 sequence (DNA): TGTGCCAGTAGTCCAGGGACAGGGAGTGGGGCCGGGGAGCTGTTTTTT. This sequence encodes CASSPGTGSGAGELFF.